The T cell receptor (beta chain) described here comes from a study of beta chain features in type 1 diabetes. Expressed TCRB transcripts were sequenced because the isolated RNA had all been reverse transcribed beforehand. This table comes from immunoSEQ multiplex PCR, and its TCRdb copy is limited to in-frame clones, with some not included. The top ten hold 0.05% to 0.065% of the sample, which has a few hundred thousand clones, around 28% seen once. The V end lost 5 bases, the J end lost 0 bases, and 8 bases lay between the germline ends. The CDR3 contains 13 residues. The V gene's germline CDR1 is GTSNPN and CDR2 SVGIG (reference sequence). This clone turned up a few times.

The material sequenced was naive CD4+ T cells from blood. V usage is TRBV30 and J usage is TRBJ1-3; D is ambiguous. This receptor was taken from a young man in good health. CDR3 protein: CAWVAISGNTIYF. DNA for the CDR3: TGTGCCTGGGTGGCGATCTCTGGAAACACCATATATTTT. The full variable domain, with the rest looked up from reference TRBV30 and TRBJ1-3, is SQTIHQWPATLVQPVGSPLSLECTVEGTSNPNLYWYRQAAGRGLQLLFYSVGIGQISSEVPQNLSASRPQDRQFILSSKKLLLSDSGFYLCAWVAISGNTIYFGEGSWLTVV.